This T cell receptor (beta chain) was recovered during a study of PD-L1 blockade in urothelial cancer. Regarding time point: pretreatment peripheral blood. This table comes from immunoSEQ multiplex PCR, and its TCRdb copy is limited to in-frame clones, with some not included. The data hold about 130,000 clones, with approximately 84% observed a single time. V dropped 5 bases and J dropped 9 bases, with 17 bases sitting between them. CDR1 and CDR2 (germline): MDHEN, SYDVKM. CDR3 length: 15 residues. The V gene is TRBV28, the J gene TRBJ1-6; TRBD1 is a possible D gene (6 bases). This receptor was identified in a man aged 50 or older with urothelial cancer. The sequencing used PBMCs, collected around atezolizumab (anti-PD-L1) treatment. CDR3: CASSQTQGSGSPLHF. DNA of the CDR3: TGTGCCAGCAGTCAAACTCAGGGGTCGGGTTCACCCCTCCACTTT.